This T cell receptor (beta chain) was identified during a study of T cell changes during pregnancy in multiple sclerosis. The assay was immunoSEQ multiplex PCR, and TCRdb's table has in-frame clones only and misses some. The table shows 60,000 to 75,000 clones, with roughly 92% occurring only once. The germline CDR1 and CDR2 sequences are SGHKS and YYEKEE (reference sequence). The CDR3 has 18 amino acids. V lost 1 base and J 0 bases, leaving 14 bases between the germline ends. The sequence was obtained from a female donor with multiple sclerosis, enrolled in a pregnancy study. V usage is TRBV5-5 and J usage is TRBJ1-6, with D hard to call. Sequenced material: peripheral blood, taken in the second trimester of pregnancy. This CDR3 is CASSLFVVGSSYNSPLHF. CDR3 DNA: TGTGCCAGCAGCTTGTTTGTGGTCGGGAGCTCCTATAATTCACCCCTCCACTTT.